This T cell receptor beta chain is from a study of T cell repertoires in cytomegalovirus infection. Study in general: Recently described HLA-C-restricted plus well-studied HLA-B-restricted CMV epitopes were used. Shared public TCR beta signatures pointed to both CMV infection and a matching HLA type. The study, taken as a whole, reports: Cumulated frequencies of public TCR beta families served to identify carriers of CMV plus the relevant HLA.

TCRdb recomputed calls from the reads with MiXCR, one row per CDR3 protein. The data show about 500,000 distinct CDR3 sequences, around 35% seen once. Unmatched junction bases numbered 11, after V lost 5 bases and J lost 9 bases. The CDR3 runs 17 residues. Germline V gene sequence: CDR1 SGHTA, CDR2 FQGNSA. On this clonotype itself: Its antigen is not identified.

The sample in question was cultured PBMCs, obtained from culture after CMV antigen stimulation. This chain links TRBV7-2 with TRBJ2-1, with 15 bases that match TRBD2. This clonotype originated in a human donor in good health (CMV status not recorded). Some clones in this sample may be carry-over from other donors' samples. The CDR3 loop is CASSLYGLAGGPGEQFF. The CDR3 nucleotides are TGTGCCAGCAGCCTTTACGGACTAGCGGGAGGGCCTGGTGAGCAGTTCTTC.